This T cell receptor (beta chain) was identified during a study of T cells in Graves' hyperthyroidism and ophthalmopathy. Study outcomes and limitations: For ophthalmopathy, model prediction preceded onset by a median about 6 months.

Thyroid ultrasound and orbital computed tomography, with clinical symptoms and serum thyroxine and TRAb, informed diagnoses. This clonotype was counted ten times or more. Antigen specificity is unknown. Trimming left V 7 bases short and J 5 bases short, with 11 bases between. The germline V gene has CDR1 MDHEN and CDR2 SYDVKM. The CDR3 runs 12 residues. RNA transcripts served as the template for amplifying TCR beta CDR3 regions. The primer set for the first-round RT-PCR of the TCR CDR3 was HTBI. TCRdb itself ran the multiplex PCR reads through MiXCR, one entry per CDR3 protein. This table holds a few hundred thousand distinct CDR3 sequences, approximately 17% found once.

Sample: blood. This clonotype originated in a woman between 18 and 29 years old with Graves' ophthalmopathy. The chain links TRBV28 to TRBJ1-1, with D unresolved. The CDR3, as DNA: TGTGCCAGCATAGAGAGAATTACTGAAGCTTTCTTT. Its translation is CASIERITEAFF.